The clone carrying this TCR beta chain was detected many times. Its antigen is still unknown. This entry is derived from a study of T cells in Graves' hyperthyroidism and ophthalmopathy. On the study more broadly: Blood from the periphery was taken at initial diagnosis, before any treatment.

Trimming took 5 bases from V and 3 from J, leaving 14 bases between them. CDR1 and CDR2 from the germline V gene are MDHEN and SYDVKM. The CDR3 extends over 14 amino acids. From RNA transcripts, TCR beta CDR3 regions were amplified. Primed by the HTBI set, a first-round RT-PCR was run on the TCR CDR3. MiXCR was run by TCRdb on the multiplex PCR reads, yielding one entry per CDR3 protein. This sample has about 600,000 distinct CDR3 sequences, with 14% found just once. Study outcomes and limitations: Most thyroid clonotypes with frequency above 0.001 were detected in blood. A model built on 13 V-J features separated ophthalmopathy from stable hyperthyroidism.

Uncontrolled infection, other autoimmune disease, pregnancy or lactation barred patients from enrollment. The clonotype was recovered from a young woman with Graves' ophthalmopathy. Sequencing was done on a sample of blood. This chain connects TRBV28 to TRBJ2-7; D assignment may be TRBD1 or TRBD2 (5 bases each). The CDR3, as DNA: TGTGCCAGCAGTGTCCCCGGGGCCGACTACGAGCAGTACTTC. This translates into CASSVPGADYEQYF.